The T cell receptor beta chain under discussion was sequenced for a study of graft-versus-host responses after intestinal transplantation. Study conclusions and caveats: Recipient marrow contained GvH clones, some of which appeared first in ileum or blood.

This clone was observed a handful of times. The antigen remains unidentified. The CDR3 sequence is 15 residues long. The V gene's germline CDR1 is MNHEY and CDR2 SVGAGI. Trimming took 2 bases from V and 1 from J, leaving 9 bases between them. Clones were sequenced by immunoSEQ multiplex PCR, and TCRdb holds only the in-frame ones, with some missing. The sample lists about 120,000 clones, over 80% occurring once. The chain is built from TRBV6-5 and TRBJ1-5; the D gene is possibly TRBD1 (6 bases). This sequence was found in a human donor who received an intestinal transplant. Sequences were derived from unstimulated CD4+ T cells sorted from spleen or lymph node cells, sampled before intestinal transplant. This chain's CDR3 is CASSYAGGSNQPQHF. As DNA, the CDR3 is TGTGCCAGCAGTTACGCTGGGGGCAGCAATCAGCCCCAGCATTTT.